This T cell receptor (beta chain) was obtained from a study of cytomegalovirus exposure and HLA in healthy donors. With 60 Vbeta and 13 Jbeta primers, the PCR was carried out. Here immunoSEQ multiplex PCR was the method, and the copy in TCRdb shows in-frame clones only, minus some. Here the sample spans roughly 100,000 clones, 55% to 75% being singletons. The V and J ends lost 2 bases and 5 bases respectively, with 16 bases between them. This CDR3 contains 16 residues. CDR1 SGHVS and CDR2 FQNEAQ come from the germline V gene. Input material: PBMCs. This TCR came from a woman aged 45 to 65 in good health and CMV-seropositive. The J gene is TRBJ2-1, the V gene TRBV7-8, with no clear D. The CDR3, as DNA: TGTGCCAGCAGCTTAATCCGCTCCTTTAAGCACAATGAGCAGTTCTTC. Translated, it gives CASSLIRSFKHNEQFF.